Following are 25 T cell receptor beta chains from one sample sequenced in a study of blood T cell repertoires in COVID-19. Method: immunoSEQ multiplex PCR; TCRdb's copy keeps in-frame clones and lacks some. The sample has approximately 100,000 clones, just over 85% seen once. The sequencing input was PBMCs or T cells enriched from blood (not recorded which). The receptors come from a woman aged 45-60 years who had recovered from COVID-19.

In DNA, the CDR3 is TGCGCCAGCAGCCTCGGACTAGCTGCCTCGGTGGATACGCAGTATTTT. Its translation: CASSLGLAASVDTQYF. The V gene is TRBV5-1, the J gene TRBJ2-3; 8 positions agree with TRBD2. V dropped 4 bases and J dropped 6; count of bases not matched to a gene: 13. The CDR3 length is 16 residues. The germline V gene encodes CDR1 SGHRS and CDR2 YFSETQ.

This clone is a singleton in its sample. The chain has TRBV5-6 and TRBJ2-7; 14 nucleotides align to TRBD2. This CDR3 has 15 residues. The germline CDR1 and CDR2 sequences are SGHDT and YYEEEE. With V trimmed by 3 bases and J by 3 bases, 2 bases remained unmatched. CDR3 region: CASSYGTSGGYEQYF. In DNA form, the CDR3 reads TGTGCCAGCAGCTACGGGACTAGCGGGGGCTACGAGCAGTACTTC.

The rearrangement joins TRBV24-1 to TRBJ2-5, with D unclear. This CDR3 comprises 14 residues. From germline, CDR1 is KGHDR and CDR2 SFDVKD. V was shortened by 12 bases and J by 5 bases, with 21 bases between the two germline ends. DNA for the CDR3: TGTGCCGCAAACCCCAGCGCGCGGTGGGAGACCCAGTACTTC. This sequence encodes CAANPSARWETQYF.

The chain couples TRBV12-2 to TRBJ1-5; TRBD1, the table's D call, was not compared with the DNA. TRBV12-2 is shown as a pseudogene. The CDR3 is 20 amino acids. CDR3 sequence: CASRRRWGTGGPRGNQPQHF. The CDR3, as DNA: TGTGCAAGTCGCCGGCGTTGGGGGACAGGGGGCCCGCGGGGCAATCAGCCCCAGCATTTT.

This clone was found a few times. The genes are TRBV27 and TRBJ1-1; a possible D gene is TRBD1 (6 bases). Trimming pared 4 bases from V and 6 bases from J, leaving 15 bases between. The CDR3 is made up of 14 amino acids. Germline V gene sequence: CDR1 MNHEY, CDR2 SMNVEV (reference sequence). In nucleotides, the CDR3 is TGTGCCAGCAGTTGGGGGGGCGCGCCATCTGAAGCTTTCTTT. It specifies CASSWGGAPSEAFF.

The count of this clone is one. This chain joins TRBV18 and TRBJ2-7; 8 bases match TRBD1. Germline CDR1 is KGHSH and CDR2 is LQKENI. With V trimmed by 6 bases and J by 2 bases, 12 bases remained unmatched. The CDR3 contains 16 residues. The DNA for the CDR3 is TGTGCCAGCTCCCTCCAGGGGCGGACAGGGACCTACGAGCAGTACTTC. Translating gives CASSLQGRTGTYEQYF.

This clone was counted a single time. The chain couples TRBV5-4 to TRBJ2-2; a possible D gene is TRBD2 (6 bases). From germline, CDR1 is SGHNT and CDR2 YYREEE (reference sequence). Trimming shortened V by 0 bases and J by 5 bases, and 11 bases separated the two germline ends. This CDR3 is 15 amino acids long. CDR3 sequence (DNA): TGTGCCAGCAGCTTGGTCTCGGCGGGGACCGGGGAGCTGTTTTTT. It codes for CASSLVSAGTGELFF.

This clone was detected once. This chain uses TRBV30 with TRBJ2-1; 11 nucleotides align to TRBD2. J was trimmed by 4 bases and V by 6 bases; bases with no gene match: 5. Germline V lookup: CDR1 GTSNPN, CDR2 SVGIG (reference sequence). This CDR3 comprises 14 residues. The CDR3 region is CACTSGSSYNEQFF. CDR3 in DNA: TGTGCCTGTACTAGCGGGAGTTCGTACAATGAGCAGTTCTTC. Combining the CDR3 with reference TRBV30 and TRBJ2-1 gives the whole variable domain SQTIHQWPATLVQPVGSPLSLECTVEGTSNPNLYWYRQAAGRGLQLLFYSVGIGQISSEVPQNLSASRPQDRQFILSSKKLLLSDSGFYLCACTSGSSYNEQFFGPGTRLTVL.

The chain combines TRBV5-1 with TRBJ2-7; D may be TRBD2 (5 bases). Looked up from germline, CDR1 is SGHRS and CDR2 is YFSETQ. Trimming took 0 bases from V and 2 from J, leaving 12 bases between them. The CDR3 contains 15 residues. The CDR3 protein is CASSLAGGNPYEQYF. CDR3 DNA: TGCGCCAGCAGCTTGGCCGGAGGTAATCCCTACGAGCAGTACTTC.

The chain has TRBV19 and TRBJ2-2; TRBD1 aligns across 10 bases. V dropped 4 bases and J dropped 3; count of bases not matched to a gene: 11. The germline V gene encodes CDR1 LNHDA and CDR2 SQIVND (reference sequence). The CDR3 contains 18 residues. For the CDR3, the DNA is TGTGCCAGTAGTAAGACGCCGGGACAGGGGTCGGACACCGGGGAGCTGTTTTTT. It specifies CASSKTPGQGSDTGELFF.

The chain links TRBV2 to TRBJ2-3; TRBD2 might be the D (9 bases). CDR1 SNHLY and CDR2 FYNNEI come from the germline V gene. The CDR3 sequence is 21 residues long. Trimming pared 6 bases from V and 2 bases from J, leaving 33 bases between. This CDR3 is CASRRTGSRLAGSQFTDTQYF. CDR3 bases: TGTGCCAGCAGGAGGACAGGGTCTAGGCTAGCGGGATCCCAATTCACAGATACGCAGTATTTT.

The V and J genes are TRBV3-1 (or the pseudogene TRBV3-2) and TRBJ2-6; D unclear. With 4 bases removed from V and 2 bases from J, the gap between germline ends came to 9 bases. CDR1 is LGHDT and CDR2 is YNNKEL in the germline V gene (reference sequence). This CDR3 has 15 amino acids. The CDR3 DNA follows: TGTGCCAGCAGCCGTCGTCGGGCTGGGGCCAACGTCCTGACTTTC. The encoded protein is CASSRRRAGANVLTF.

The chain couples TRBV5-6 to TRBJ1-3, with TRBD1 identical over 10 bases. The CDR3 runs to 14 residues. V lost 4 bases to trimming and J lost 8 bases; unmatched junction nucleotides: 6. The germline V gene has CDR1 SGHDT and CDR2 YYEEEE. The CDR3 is CASSVRQGAYTIYF. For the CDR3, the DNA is TGTGCCAGCAGCGTAAGACAGGGGGCATACACCATATATTTT.

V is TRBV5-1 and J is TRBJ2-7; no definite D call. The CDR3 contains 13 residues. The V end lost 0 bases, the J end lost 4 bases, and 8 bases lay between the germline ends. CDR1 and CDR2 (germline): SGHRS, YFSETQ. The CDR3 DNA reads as TGCGCCAGCAGCTTGGATAGTGCTTACGAGCAGTACTTC. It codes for CASSLDSAYEQYF.

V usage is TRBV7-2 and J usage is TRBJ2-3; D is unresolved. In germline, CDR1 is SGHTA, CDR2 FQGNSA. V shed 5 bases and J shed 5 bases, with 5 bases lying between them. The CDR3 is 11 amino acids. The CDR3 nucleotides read TGTGCCAGCAGCCAGATAGATACGCAGTATTTT. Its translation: CASSQIDTQYF. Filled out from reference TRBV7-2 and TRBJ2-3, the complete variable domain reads GAGVSQSPSNKVTEKGKDVELRCDPISGHTALYWYRQSLGQGLEFLIYFQGNSAPDKSGLPSDRFSAERTGGSVSTLTIQRTQQEDSAVYLCASSQIDTQYFGPGTRLTVL.

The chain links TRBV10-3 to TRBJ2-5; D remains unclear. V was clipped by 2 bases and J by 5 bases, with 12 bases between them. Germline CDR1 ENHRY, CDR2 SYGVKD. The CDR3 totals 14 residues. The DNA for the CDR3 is TGTGCCATCAGTGAGCAACAAATCGGGGAGACCCAGTACTTC. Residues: CAISEQQIGETQYF.

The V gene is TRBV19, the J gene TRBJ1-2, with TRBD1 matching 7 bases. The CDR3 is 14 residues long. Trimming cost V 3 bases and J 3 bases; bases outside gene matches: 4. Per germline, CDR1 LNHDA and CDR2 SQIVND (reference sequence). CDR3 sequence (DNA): TGTGCCAGTAGTATCCAGGGACAGCACTATGGCTACACCTTC. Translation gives CASSIQGQHYGYTF. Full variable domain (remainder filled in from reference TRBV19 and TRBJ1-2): DGGITQSPKYLFRKEGQNVTLSCEQNLNHDAMYWYRQDPGQGLRLIYYSQIVNDFQKGDIAEGYSVSREKKESFPLTVTSAQKNPTAFYLCASSIQGQHYGYTFGSGTRLTVV.

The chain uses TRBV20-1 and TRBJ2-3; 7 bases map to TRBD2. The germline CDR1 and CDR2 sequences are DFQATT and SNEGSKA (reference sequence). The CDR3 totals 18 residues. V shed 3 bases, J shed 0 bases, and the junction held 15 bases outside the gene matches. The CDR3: CSASFAQRGEYSTDTQYF. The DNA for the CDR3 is TGCAGTGCTAGTTTCGCCCAGCGGGGAGAATATAGCACAGATACGCAGTATTTT.

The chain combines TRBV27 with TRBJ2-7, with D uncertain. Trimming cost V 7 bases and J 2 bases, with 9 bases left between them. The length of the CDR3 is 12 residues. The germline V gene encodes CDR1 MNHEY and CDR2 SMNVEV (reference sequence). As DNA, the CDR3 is TGTGCCAGCATGAGTTTGGCCTACGAGCAGTACTTC. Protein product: CASMSLAYEQYF.

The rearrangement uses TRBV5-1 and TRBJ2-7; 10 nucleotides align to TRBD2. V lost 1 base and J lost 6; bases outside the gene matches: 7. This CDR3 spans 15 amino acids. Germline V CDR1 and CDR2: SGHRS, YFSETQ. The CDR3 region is CASSLLVAGGSEQYF. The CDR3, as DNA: TGCGCCAGCAGCTTGTTGGTAGCGGGAGGCTCCGAGCAGTACTTC. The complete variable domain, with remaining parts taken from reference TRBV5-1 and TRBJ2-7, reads KAGVTQTPRYLIKTRGQQVTLSCSPISGHRSVSWYQQTPGQGLQFLFEYFSETQRNKGNFPGRFSGRQFSNSRSEMNVSTLELGDSALYLCASSLLVAGGSEQYFGPGTRLTVT.

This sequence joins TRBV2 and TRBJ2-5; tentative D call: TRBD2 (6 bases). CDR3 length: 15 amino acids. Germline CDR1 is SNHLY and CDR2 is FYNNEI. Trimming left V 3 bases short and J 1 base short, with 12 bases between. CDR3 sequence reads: CASSDSFGGQETQYF. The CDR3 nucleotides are TGTGCCAGCAGTGACTCCTTCGGGGGCCAAGAGACCCAGTACTTC. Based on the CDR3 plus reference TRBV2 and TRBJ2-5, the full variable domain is EPEVTQTPSHQVTQMGQEVILRCVPISNHLYFYWYRQILGQKVEFLVSFYNNEISEKSEIFDDQFSVERPDGSNFTLKIRSTKLEDSAMYFCASSDSFGGQETQYFGPGTRLLVL.

The CDR3 region is CASSFWGLAGRPGELFF. Here the CDR3 DNA reads TGTGCCAGCAGTTTTTGGGGATTAGCGGGCAGGCCCGGGGAGCTGTTTTTT. The V and J genes are TRBV27 and TRBJ2-2, with 7 bases fitting TRBD2. Germline CDR1 and CDR2: MNHEY and SMNVEV (reference sequence). This CDR3 has 17 residues. Trimming at V came to 3 bases and at J to 6 bases, leaving 13 bases not matched to a gene.

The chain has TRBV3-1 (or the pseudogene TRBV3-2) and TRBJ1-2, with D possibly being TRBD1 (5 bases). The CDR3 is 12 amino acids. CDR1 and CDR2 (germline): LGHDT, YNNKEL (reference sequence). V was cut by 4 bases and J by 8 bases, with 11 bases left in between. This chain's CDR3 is CASSLTGGGYTF. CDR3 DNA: TGTGCCAGCAGCCTAACAGGTGGGGGCTACACCTTC.

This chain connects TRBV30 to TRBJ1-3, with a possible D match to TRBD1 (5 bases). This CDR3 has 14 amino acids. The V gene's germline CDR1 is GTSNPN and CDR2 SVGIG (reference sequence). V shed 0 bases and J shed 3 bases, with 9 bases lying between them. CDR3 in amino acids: CAWSVRGNGNTIYF. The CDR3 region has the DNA TGTGCCTGGAGTGTACGGGGGAATGGAAACACCATATATTTT.

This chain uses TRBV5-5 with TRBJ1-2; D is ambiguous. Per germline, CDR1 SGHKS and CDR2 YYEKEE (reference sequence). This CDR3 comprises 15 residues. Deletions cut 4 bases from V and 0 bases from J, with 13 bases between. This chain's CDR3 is CASSPLPLANYGYTF. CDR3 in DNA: TGTGCCAGCAGCCCCCTTCCCTTAGCTAACTATGGCTACACCTTC.